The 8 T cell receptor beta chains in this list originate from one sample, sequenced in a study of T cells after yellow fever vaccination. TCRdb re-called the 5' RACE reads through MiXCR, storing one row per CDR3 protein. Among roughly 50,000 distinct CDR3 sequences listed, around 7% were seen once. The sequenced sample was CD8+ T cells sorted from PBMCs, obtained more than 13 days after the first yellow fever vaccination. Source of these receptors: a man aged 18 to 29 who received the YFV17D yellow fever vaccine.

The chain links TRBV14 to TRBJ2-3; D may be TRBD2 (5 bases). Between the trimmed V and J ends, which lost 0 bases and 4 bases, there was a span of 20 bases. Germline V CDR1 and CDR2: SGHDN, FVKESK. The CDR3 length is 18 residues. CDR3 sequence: CASSQEYMGDTGPDTQYF. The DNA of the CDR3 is TGTGCCAGCAGCCAAGAGTACATGGGAGACACCGGGCCAGATACGCAGTATTTT.

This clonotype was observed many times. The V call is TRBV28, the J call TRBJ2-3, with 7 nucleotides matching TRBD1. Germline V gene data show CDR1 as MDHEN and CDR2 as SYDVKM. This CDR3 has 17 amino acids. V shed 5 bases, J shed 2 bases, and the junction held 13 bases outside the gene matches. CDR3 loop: CASSLPGQSLYTDTQYF. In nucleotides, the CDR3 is TGTGCCAGCAGTCTCCCGGGACAGAGCCTTTACACAGATACGCAGTATTTT.

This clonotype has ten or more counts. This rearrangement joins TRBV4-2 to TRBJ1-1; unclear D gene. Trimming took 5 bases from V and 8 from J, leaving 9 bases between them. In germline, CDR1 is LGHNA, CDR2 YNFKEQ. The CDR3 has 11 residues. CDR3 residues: CASSAPGEAFF. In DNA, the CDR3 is TGTGCCAGCAGCGCTCCGGGGGAAGCTTTCTTT.

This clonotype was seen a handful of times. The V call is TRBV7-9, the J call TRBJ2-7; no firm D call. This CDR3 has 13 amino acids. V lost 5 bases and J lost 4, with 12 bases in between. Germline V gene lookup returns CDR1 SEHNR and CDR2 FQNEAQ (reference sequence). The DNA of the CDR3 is TGTGCCAGCAGCCCAACCGAGCTTTACGAGCAGTACGTC. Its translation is CASSPTELYEQYV.

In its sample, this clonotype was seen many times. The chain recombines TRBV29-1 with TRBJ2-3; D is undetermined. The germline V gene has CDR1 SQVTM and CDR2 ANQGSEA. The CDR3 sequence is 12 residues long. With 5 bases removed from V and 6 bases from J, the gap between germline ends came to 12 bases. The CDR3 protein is CSVKLGSDTQYF. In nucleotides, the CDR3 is TGCAGCGTTAAACTGGGGTCGGATACGCAGTATTTT.

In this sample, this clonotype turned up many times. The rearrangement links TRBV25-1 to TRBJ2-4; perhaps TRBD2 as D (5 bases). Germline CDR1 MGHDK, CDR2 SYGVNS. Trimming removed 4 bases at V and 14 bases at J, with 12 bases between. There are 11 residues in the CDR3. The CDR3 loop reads CASSVGLFKYF. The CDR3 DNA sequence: TGTGCCAGCAGTGTTGGACTCTTTAAGTACTTC.

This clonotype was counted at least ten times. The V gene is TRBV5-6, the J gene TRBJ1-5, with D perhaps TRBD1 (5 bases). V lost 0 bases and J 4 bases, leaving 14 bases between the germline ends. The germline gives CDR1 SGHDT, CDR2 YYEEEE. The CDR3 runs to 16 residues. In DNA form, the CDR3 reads TGTGCCAGCAGCTTGGCAGGGCTCGGTAGAAATCAGCCCCAGCATTTT. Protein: CASSLAGLGRNQPQHF.

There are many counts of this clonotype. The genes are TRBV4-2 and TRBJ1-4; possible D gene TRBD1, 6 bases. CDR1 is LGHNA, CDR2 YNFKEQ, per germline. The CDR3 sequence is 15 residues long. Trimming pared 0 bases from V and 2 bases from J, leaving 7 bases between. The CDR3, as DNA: TGTGCCAGCAGCCAAGAAGGGGGTACTAATGAAAAACTGTTTTTT. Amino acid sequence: CASSQEGGTNEKLFF.